This TCR beta chain was documented in a study of control samples from healthy donors and cancer patients. Clones were read by immunoSEQ multiplex PCR, and TCRdb kept only the in-frame ones, dropping some. This repertoire shows approximately 180,000 clones, 75% to 95% found once; its top ten account for 2% to 2.5%. This clone is a singleton in its sample. Sequenced input: blood. This sequence originates from a woman between 35 and 50 years old in good health.

CDR3 nucleotide sequence: TGTGCCAGCAGCTTACAGGGTTCACATAATGAAAAACTGTTTTTT. This sequence encodes CASSLQGSHNEKLFF. This sequence joins TRBV7-2 and TRBJ1-4; a possible D gene is TRBD1 (5 bases). There are 15 residues in the CDR3. CDR1 and CDR2 (germline): SGHTA, FQGNSA. With 2 bases removed from V and 4 bases from J, the gap between germline ends came to 11 bases.